Reported below is one T cell receptor beta chain. Its target is unknown. The entry originates in a study of graft-versus-host responses after intestinal transplantation. As for the study in general: Recipients uniformly received anti-thymocyte globulin induction, followed by tacrolimus and steroids for roughly three years.

Points from the study as a whole: Elevated graft-versus-host to host-versus-graft clonal ratios in allografts were recorded for patients with graft-donor T cell macrochimerism.

Sequenced by immunoSEQ multiplex PCR; TCRdb stores in-frame clones only, minus some. The sample shows 35,000 to 45,000 clones, roughly 94% of them seen only once. The CDR3 totals 15 residues. The germline gives CDR1 SGHAT, CDR2 FQNNGV. J was trimmed by 1 base and V by 6 bases; bases with no gene match: 6. The source was unstimulated CD4+ T cells sorted from spleen or lymph node cells, collected before transplant. The J gene is TRBJ2-7, the V gene TRBV11-2; 10 positions agree with TRBD1. The sequence came from a human donor who was the organ donor for an intestinal transplant. CDR3: CASRKGQGGSYEQYF. The CDR3 bases are TGTGCCAGCAGGAAAGGACAGGGGGGTTCCTACGAGCAGTACTTC.